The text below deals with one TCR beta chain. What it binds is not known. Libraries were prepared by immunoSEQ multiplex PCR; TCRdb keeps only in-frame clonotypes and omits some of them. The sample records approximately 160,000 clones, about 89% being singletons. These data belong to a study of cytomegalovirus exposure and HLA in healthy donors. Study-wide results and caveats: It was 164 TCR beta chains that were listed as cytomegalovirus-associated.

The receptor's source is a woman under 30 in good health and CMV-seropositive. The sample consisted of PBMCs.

CDR3 DNA: TGCGCCAGCAGACCCCCGGGACAGAGCCGCAATGAGCAGTTCTTC. It encodes CASRPPGQSRNEQFF. The genes are TRBV5-1 and TRBJ2-1; 7 bases are a match to TRBD1. Germline CDR1 is SGHRS and CDR2 is YFSETQ. V dropped 5 bases and J dropped 6; count of bases not matched to a gene: 11. This CDR3 spans 15 amino acids.